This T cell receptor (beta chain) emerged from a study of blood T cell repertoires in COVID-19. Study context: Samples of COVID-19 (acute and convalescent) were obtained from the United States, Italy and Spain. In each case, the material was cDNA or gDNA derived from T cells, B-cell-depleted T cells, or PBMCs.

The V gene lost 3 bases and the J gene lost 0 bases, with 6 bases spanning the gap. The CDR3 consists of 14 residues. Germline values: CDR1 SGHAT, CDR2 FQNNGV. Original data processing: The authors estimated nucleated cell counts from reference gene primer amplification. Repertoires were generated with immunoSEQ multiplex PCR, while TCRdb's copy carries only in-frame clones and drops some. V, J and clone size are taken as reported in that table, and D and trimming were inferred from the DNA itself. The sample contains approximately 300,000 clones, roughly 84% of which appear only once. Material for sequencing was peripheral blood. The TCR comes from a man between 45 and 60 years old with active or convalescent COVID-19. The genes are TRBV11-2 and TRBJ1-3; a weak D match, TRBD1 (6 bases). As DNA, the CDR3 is TGTGCCAGCAGCTTGGACAGCTCTGGAAACACCATATATTTT. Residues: CASSLDSSGNTIYF. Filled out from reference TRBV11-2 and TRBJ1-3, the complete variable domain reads EAGVAQSPRYKIIEKRQSVAFWCNPISGHATLYWYQQILGQGPKLLIQFQNNGVVDDSQLPKDRFSAERLKGVDSTLKIQPAKLEDSAVYLCASSLDSSGNTIYFGEGSWLTVV.